A selection of T cell receptor beta chains follows, all from one sample in a study of OX40 agonist ivuxolimab in advanced cancers. Produced via immunoSEQ multiplex PCR; TCRdb's table is partial and in-frame only. The sample lists more than 60,000 clones, roughly 84% occurring once. The sequenced sample was CD4+ or CD8+ T cells sorted from blood, obtained in a trial of the OX40 agonist ivuxolimab. The receptors here all came from an adult with an advanced solid tumor such as melanoma, head and neck, liver or kidney cancer. Each CDR3 is given with its conserved first and last residue. D genes are given only for firm matches. Clone size is shown for a subset of rows, as once, few, many or a class of expanded clone.

V gene,clone size,D gene,J gene,CDR3 DNA,CDR3 protein
TRBV28,few,NA,TRBJ2-1,TGTGCCAGCAGCCGGAGGGGGGAGCAGTTCTTC,CASSRRGEQFF
TRBV5-1,NA,NA,TRBJ1-2,TGCGCCAGCAGCTTGGGTCGTGGAGCGGAAGGCTACACCTTC,CASSLGRGAEGYTF
TRBV5-5,NA,NA,TRBJ2-3,TGTGCCAGCAGCTCCCAACGGTGGACTAGCACAGATACGCAGTATTTT,CASSSQRWTSTDTQYF
TRBV5-4,NA,NA,TRBJ2-1,TGTGCCAGCAGCTCCCCCCCGCTAGCTGAGCAGTTCTTC,CASSSPPLAEQFF
TRBV5-1,NA,NA,TRBJ2-5,TGCGCCAGCAGCTTGGGGTCGGGACGGGAAGAGACCCAGTACTTC,CASSLGSGREETQYF
TRBV7-2,NA,TRBD1,TRBJ1-1,TGTGCCAGCAGCTTAGGGACAGGGCCGCCCATGAACACTGAAGCTTTCTTT,CASSLGTGPPMNTEAFF
TRBV4-2,NA,TRBD2,TRBJ2-2,TGTGCCAGCAGCCAAGAACCCCGGGGAGGGGTCACCGGGGAGCTGTTTTTT,CASSQEPRGGVTGELFF
TRBV9,NA,NA,TRBJ1-5,TGTGCCAGCAGCGCTGCGGCGGACGATAGCAATCAGCCCCAGCATTTT,CASSAAADDSNQPQHF
TRBV10-3,NA,TRBD2,TRBJ2-5,TGTGCCATCGCACTAGCGGGGGGGCAGGGGACCCAGTACTTC,CAIALAGGQGTQYF
TRBV28,NA,NA,TRBJ2-5,TGTGCCAGCAGAACCCAGGGTGGAGAGACCCAGTACTTC,CASRTQGGETQYF
TRBV5-1,NA,NA,TRBJ1-3,TGCGCCAGCAGCTCGGGCCCCGGGTCGAGCTCTGGAAACACCATATATTTT,CASSSGPGSSSGNTIYF
TRBV7-6,NA,NA,TRBJ2-6,TGTGCCAGCAGCTCCTCAGGGCGCTCTGGGGCCAACGTCCTGACTTTC,CASSSSGRSGANVLTF
TRBV15,few,NA,TRBJ2-7,TGTGCCACCAGCAGAGACAGGGGCCCCTACGAGCAGTACTTC,CATSRDRGPYEQYF
TRBV27,few,TRBD2,TRBJ2-2,TGTGCCAGCACCCGCGGGGGGAACACCGGGGAGCTGTTTTTT,CASTRGGNTGELFF
TRBV19,few,TRBD1,TRBJ2-2,TGTGCCAGTAGTCCCCGGGACAGGGCACTCGGGGAGCTGTTTTTT,CASSPRDRALGELFF
TRBV19,NA,TRBD1,TRBJ1-5,TGTGCCAGTAGTATCTCTAGCGGACAGGGCTTCTTCAATCAGCCCCAGCATTTT,CASSISSGQGFFNQPQHF
TRBV5-5,NA,NA,TRBJ1-2,TGTGCCAGCAGCCTGGACTTTCTGAGGGGGGCCCACACCTTC,CASSLDFLRGAHTF
TRBV11-2,NA,NA,TRBJ1-6,TGTGCCAGCAGCTTAGATGGGGGGGCGCGGGATTCACCCCTCCACTTT,CASSLDGGARDSPLHF
TRBV6-5,once,TRBD2,TRBJ2-7,TGTGCCAGCAGCTCAAGGACTAGAGCCTACGAGCAGTACTTC,CASSSRTRAYEQYF
TRBV7-6,NA,NA,TRBJ1-2,TGTGCCAGCAGCTTAGGAGGGCAGACGCCCTATGGCTACACCTTC,CASSLGGQTPYGYTF
TRBV28,few,NA,TRBJ1-6,TGTGCCAGCAGTTTACATGGGGATTCACCCCTCCACTTT,CASSLHGDSPLHF
TRBV21-1,NA,NA,TRBJ2-7,TGTGCCAGCAGCGTAGGGGTTCCTAGCGAGAGCTCCTACGAGCAGTACTTC,CASSVGVPSESSYEQYF
TRBV7-9,NA,NA,TRBJ1-5,TGTGCCAGCAGTTTGGGGCAGTCCAATCAGCCCCAGCATTTT,CASSLGQSNQPQHF
TRBV7-9,NA,NA,TRBJ1-6,TGTGCCAGCAGCCAGCCGGGGCGAGGGTCACCCCTCCACTTT,CASSQPGRGSPLHF
TRBV5-8,NA,NA,TRBJ1-1,TGTGCCAGCAGCTTGGGACAAAAGAACACTGAAGCTTTCTTT,CASSLGQKNTEAFF
TRBV7-2,NA,NA,TRBJ2-7,TGTGCCAGCAGCCCCCGGGGCGTCCAGGGCTCCTACGAGCAGTACTTC,CASSPRGVQGSYEQYF
TRBV5-6,NA,TRBD2,TRBJ2-4,TGTGCCAGCAGCTTGGAGGGCACGGGGGGTTTAGCCAAAAACATTCAGTACTTC,CASSLEGTGGLAKNIQYF